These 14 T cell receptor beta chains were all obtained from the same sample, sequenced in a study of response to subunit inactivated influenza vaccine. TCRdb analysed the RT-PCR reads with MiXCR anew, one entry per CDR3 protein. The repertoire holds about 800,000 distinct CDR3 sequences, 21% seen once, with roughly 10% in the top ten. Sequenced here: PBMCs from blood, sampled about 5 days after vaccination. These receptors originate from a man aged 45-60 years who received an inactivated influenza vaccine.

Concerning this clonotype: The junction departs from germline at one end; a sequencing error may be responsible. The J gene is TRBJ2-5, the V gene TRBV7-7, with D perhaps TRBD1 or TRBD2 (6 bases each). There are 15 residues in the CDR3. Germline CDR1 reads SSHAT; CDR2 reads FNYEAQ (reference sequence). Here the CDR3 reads CASSLGGGAQETQYF. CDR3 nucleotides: TGTGCTAGCAGCTTAGGAGGGGGTGCCCAAGAGACCCAGTACTTC.

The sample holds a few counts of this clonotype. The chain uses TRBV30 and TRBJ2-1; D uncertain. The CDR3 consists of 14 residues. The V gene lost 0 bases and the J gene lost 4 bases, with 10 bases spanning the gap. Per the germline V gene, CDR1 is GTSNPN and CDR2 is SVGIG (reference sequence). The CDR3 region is CAWSVQTFYNEQFF. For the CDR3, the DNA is TGTGCCTGGAGTGTGCAGACGTTTTACAATGAGCAGTTCTTC.

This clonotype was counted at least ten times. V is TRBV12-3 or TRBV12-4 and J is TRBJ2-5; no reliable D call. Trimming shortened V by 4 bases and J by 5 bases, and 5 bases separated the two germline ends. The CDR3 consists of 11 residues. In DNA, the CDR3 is TGTGCCAGCAGTTGGCGGGAGACCCAGTACTTC. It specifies CASSWRETQYF.

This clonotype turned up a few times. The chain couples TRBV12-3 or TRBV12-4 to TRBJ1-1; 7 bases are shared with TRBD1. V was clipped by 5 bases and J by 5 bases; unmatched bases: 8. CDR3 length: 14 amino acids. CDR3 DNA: TGTGCCAGCAGTACTCGGACAGGTCGGACTGAAGCTTTCTTT. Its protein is CASSTRTGRTEAFF.

Written as DNA, the CDR3 is TGCGCCAGCAGCTTATCGCCGGGACTTGGGAAGACCCAGTACTTC. Translation gives CASSLSPGLGKTQYF. The chain couples TRBV5-1 to TRBJ2-5, with a weak D call TRBD2 (6 bases). The germline V gene encodes CDR1 SGHRS and CDR2 YFSETQ. The length of the CDR3 is 15 residues. The V gene lost 2 bases and the J gene lost 6 bases, with 17 bases spanning the gap. The full variable domain, completed using reference TRBV5-1 and TRBJ2-5, is KAGVTQTPRYLIKTRGQQVTLSCSPISGHRSVSWYQQTPGQGLQFLFEYFSETQRNKGNFPGRFSGRQFSNSRSEMNVSTLELGDSALYLCASSLSPGLGKTQYFGPGTRLLVL.

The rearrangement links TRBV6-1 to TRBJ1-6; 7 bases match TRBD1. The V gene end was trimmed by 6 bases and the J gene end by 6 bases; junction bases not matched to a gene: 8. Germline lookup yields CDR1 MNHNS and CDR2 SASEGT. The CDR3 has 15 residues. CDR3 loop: CASSQVQGRNSPLHF. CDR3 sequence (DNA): TGTGCCAGCAGCCAGGTACAGGGGCGTAATTCACCCCTCCACTTT.

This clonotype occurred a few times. In nucleotides, the CDR3 is TGTGCCAGCAGTTATCAGGGGGCTGGCGGGGTATACTTC. Encoded protein: CASSYQGAGGVYF. The chain combines TRBV6-5 with TRBJ2-5; 8 bases fit TRBD1. The trim removed 3 bases at V and 14 bases at J, leaving 11 bases unmatched. CDR1 is MNHEY, CDR2 SVGAGI, per germline. The CDR3 covers 13 residues.

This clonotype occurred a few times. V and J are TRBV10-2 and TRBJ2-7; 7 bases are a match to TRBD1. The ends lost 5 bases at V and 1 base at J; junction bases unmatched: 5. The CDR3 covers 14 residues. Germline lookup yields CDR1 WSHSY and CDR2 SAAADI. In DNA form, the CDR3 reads TGCGCCAGCAGTCGACAGGGTTGGTCCTACGAGCAGTACTTC. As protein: CASSRQGWSYEQYF.

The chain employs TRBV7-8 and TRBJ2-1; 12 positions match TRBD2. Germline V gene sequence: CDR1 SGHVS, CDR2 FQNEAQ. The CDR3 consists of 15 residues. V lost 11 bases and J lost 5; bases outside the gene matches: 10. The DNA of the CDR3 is TGTGCCTCAGGGAGGTGGACTAGCGGGGACAATGAGCAGTTCTTC. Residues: CASGRWTSGDNEQFF.

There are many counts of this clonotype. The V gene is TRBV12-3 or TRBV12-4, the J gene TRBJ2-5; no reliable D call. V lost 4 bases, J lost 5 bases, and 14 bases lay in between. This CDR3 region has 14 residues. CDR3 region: CASSSQSERETQYF. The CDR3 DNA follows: TGTGCCAGCAGTTCCCAGTCTGAGAGGGAGACCCAGTACTTC.

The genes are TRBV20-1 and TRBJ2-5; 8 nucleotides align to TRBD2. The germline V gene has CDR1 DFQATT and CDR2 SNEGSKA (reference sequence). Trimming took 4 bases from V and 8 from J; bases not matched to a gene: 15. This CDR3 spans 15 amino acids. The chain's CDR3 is CSATKPTGTRATQYF. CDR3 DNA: TGCAGTGCTACTAAACCTACCGGGACTAGGGCAACCCAGTACTTC.

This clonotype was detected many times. CDR3 nucleotides: TGTGCCAGCAGCTTAGTCCCAGATACGCAGTATTTT. Its translation is CASSLVPDTQYF. The chain uses TRBV11-2 and TRBJ2-3; the D is unclear. The V end lost 1 base, the J end lost 4 bases, and 3 bases lay between the germline ends. The CDR3 covers 12 residues. The germline CDR1 and CDR2 sequences are SGHAT and FQNNGV.

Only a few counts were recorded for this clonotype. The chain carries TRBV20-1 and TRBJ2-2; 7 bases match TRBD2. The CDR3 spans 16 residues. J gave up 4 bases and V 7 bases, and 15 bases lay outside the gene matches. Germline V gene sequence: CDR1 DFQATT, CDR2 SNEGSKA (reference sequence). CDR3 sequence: CSGGRKAGTGTGELFF. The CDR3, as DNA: TGCAGTGGGGGCCGGAAAGCGGGGACGGGCACCGGGGAGCTGTTTTTT.

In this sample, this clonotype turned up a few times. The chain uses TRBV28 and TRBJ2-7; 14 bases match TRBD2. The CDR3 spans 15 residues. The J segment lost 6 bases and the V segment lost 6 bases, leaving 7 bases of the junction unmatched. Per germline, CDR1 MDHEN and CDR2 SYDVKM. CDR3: CASRRGTSGSREQYF. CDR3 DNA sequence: TGTGCCAGCAGACGGGGGACTAGCGGGAGTCGCGAGCAGTACTTC. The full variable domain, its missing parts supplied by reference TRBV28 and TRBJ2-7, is DVKVTQSSRYLVKRTGEKVFLECVQDMDHENMFWYRQDPGLGLRLIYFSYDVKMKEKGDIPEGYSVSREKKERFSLILESASTNQTSMYLCASRRGTSGSREQYFGPGTRLTVT.